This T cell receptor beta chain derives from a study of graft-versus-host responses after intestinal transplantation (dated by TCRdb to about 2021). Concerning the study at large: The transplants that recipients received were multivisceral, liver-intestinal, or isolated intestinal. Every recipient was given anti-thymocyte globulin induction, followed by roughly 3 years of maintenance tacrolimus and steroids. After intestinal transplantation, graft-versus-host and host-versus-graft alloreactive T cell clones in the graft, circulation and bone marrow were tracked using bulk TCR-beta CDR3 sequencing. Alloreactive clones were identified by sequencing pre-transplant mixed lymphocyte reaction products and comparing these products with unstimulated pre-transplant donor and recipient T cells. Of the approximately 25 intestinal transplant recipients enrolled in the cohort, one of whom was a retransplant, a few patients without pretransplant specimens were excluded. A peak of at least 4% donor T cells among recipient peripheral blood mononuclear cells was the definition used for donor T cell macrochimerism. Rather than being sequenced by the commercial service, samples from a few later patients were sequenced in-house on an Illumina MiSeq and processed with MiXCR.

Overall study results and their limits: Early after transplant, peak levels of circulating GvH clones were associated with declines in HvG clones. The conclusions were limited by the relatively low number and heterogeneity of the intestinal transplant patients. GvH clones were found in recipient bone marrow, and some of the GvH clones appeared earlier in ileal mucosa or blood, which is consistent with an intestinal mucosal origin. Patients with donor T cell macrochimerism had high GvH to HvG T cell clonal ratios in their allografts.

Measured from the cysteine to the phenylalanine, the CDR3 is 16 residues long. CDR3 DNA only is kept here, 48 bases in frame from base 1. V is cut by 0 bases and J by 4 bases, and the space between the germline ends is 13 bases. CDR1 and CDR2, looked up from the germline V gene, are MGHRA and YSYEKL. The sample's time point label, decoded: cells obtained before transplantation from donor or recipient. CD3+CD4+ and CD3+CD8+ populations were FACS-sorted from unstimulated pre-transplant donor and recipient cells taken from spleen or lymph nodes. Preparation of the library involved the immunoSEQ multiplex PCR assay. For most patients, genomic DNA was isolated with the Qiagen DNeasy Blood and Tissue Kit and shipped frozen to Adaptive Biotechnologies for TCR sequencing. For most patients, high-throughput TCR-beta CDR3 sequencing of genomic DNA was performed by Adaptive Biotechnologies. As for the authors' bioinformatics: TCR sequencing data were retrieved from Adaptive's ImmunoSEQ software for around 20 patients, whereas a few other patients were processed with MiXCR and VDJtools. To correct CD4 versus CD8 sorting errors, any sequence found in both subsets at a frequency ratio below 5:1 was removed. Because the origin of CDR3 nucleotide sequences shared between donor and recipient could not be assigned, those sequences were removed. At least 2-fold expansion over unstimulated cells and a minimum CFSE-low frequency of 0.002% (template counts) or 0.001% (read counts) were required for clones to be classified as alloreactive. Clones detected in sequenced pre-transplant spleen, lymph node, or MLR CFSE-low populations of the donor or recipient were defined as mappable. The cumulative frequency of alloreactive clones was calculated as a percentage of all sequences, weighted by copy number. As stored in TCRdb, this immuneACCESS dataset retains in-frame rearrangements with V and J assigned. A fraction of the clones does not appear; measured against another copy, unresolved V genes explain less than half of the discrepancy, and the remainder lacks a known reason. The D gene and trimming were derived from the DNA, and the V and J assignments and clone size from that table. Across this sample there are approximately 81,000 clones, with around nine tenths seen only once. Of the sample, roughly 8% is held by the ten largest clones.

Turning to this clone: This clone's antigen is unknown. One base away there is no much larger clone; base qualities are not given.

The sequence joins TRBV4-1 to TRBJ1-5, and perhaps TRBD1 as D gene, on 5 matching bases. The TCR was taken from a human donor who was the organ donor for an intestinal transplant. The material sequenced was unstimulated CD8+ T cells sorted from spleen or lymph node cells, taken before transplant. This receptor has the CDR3 CASSQDTQGGNQPQHF. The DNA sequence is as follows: TGCGCCAGCAGCCAAGATACCCAGGGCGGGAATCAGCCCCAGCATTTT.